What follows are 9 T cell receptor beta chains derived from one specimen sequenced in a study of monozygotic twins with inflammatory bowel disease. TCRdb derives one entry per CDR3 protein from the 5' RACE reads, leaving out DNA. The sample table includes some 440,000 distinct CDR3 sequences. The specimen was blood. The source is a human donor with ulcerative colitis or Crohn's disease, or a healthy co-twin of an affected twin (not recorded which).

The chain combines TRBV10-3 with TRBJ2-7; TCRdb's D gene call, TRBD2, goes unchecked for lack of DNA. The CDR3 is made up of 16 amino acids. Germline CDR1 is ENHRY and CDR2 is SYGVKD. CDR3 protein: CAISESVGLLTYEQYF.

CDR3 residues: CASSRPQGAGTGELFF. The chain uses TRBV6-1 and TRBJ2-2; the D call from TCRdb, TRBD1, cannot be confirmed without DNA. Germline assignment: CDR1 MNHNS and CDR2 SASEGT. There are 16 residues in the CDR3.

CDR3 residues: CASSLGPMTGSGTGELFF. The rearrangement joins TRBV5-1 to TRBJ2-2; there is no DNA to check the TCRdb D call of TRBD1. The germline V gene has CDR1 SGHRS and CDR2 YFSETQ. This CDR3 has 18 residues.

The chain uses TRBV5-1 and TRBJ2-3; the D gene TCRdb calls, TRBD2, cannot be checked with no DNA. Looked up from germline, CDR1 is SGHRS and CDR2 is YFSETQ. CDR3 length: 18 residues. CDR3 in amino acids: CASSLSLAGGIGSDTQYF.

This CDR3 reads CASGGTNTGELFF. The rearrangement links TRBV6-1 to TRBJ2-2; the TCRdb call, TRBD1, lacks DNA for checking. CDR3 length: 13 amino acids. Germline CDR1 MNHNS, CDR2 SASEGT.

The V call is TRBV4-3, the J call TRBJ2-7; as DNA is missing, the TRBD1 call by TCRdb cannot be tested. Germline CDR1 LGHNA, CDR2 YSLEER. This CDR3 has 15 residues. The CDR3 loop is CASSQVIQGAYEQYF.

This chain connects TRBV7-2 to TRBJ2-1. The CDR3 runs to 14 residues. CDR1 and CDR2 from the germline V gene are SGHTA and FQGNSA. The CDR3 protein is CASSLGGSMREQFF. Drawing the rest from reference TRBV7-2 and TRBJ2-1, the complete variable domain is GAGVSQSPSNKVTEKGKDVELRCDPISGHTALYWYRQSLGQGLEFLIYFQGNSAPDKSGLPSDRFSAERTGGSVSTLTIQRTQQEDSAVYLCASSLGGSMREQFFGPGTRLTVL.

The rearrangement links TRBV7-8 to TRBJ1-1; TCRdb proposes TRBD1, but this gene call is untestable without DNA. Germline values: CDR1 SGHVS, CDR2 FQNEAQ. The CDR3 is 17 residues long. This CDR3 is CASSKGDRGLFGTEAFF.

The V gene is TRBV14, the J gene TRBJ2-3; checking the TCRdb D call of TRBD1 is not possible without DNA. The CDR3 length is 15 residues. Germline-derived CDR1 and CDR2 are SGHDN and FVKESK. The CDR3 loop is CASSNRDRARDTQYF.